This T cell receptor beta chain comes out of a study of blood T cell repertoires in COVID-19. As for the study in general: Whether acute or convalescent, the COVID-19 samples came from the United States, Italy and Spain.

Original data processing: The assay estimated nucleated cells by amplifying reference gene primers. Profiled with immunoSEQ multiplex PCR; TCRdb holds only in-frame clones, not every one. The DNA gave D and trimming, while V, J and clone size come from that table. The sample records more than 150,000 clones, more than 75% being singletons. Deletions cut 4 bases from V and 4 bases from J, with 5 bases between. Germline assignment: CDR1 SGHTA and CDR2 FQGTGA. CDR3 length equals 13 residues. This clone turned up a few times. Participant-given clinical history determined each cohort assignment. Recovered status applied to Cohort 3 donors who had two consecutive negative PCRs. It also applied to those with clearance or with symptom resolution.

Specimen: PBMCs or T cells enriched from blood (not recorded which). The V call is TRBV7-3, the J call TRBJ1-6; no reliable D call. The sequence was obtained from a woman between 45 and 60 years old who had recovered from COVID-19. The CDR3 DNA reads as TGTGCCAGCAGCTCAGGATATAATTCACCCCTCCACTTT. It codes for CASSSGYNSPLHF.